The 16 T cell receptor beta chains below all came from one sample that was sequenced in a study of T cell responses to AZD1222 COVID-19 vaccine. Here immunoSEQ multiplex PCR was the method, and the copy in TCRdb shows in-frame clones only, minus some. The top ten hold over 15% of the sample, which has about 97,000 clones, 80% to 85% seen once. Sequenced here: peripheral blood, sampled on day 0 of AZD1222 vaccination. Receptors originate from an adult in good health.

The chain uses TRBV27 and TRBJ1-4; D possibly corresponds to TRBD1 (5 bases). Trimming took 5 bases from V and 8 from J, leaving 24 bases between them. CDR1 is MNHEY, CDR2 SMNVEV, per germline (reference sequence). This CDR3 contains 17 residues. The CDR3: CASSIYAGTHKTEKLFF. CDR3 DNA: TGTGCCAGCAGTATTTACGCCGGGACCCACAAGACCGAAAAACTGTTTTTT.

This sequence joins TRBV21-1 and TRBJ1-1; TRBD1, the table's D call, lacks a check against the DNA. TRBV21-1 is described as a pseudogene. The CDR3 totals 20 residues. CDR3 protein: CASSKCVGGPSDRANTEAFF. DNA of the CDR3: TGTGCCAGCAGCAAATGTGTCGGCGGGCCCTCCGACAGGGCGAACACTGAAGCTTTCTTT.

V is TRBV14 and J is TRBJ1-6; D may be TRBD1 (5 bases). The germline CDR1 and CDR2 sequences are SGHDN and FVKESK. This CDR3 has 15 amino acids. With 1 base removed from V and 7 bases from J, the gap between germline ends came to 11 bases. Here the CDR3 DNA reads TGTGCCAGCAGCCAAGGGCAGGGAGGAAATTCACCCCTCCACTTT. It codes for CASSQGQGGNSPLHF.

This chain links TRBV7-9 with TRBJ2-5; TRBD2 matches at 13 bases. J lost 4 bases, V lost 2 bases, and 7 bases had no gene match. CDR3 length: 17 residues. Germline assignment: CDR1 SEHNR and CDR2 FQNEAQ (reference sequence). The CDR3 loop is CASSLNLRLAGGETQYF. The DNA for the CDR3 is TGTGCCAGCAGCTTAAACCTTCGACTAGCGGGGGGAGAGACCCAGTACTTC.

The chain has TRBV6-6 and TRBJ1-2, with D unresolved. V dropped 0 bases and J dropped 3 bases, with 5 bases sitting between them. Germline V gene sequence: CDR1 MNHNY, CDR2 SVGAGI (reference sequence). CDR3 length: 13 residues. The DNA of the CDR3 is TGTGCCAGCAGTTACTCTACAGACTATGGCTACACCTTC. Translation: CASSYSTDYGYTF.

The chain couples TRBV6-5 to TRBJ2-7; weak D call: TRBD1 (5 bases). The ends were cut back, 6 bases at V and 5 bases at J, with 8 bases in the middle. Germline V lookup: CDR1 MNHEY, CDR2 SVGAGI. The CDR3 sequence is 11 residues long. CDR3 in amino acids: CASRTVNEQYV. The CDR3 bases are TGTGCCAGCAGGACAGTGAACGAGCAGTACGTC.

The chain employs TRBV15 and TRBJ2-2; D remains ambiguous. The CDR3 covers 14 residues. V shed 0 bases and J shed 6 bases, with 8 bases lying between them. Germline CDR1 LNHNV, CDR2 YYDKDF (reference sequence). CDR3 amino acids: CATSRDRSSGELFF. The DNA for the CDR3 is TGTGCCACCAGCAGAGATAGGAGCTCCGGGGAGCTGTTTTTT.

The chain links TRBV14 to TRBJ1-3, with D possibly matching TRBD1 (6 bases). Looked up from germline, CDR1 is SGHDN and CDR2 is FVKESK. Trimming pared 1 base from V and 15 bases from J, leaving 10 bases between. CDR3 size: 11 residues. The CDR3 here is CASSQVGQSYF. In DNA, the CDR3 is TGTGCCAGCAGCCAAGTCGGACAGTCATATTTT. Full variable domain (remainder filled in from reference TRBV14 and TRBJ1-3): EAGVTQFPSHSVIEKGQTVTLRCDPISGHDNLYWYRRVMGKEIKFLLHFVKESKQDESGMPNNRFLAERTGGTYSTLKVQPAELEDSGVYFCASSQVGQSYFGEGSWLTVV.

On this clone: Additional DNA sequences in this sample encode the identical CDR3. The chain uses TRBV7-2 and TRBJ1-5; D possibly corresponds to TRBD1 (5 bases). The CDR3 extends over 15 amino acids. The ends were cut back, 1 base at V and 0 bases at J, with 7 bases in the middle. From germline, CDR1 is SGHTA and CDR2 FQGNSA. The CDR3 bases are TGTGCCAGCAGCTTAGGACAGTATAGCAATCAGCCCCAGCATTTT. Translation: CASSLGQYSNQPQHF.

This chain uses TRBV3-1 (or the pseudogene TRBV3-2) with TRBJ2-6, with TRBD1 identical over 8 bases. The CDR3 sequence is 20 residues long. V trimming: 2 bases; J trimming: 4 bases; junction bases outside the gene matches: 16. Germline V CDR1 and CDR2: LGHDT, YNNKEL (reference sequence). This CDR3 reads CASSQRSILGRGPGANVLTF. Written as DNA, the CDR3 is TGTGCCAGCAGCCAAAGGAGCATCCTTGGCAGGGGGCCGGGGGCCAACGTCCTGACTTTC.

CDR3 sequence: CASSTRRGLGTGELFF. DNA of the CDR3: TGTGCCAGCAGCACACGGAGGGGTTTGGGCACCGGGGAGCTGTTTTTT. The rearrangement links TRBV7-2 to TRBJ2-2; a weak D match, TRBD2 (6 bases). CDR3 size: 16 residues. The V and J ends lost 5 bases and 4 bases respectively, with 17 bases between them. Germline-derived CDR1 and CDR2 are SGHTA and FQGNSA.

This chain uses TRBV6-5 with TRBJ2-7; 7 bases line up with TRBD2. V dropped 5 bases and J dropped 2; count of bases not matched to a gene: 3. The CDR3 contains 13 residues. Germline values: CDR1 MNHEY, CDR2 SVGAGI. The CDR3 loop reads CASSPRGAYEQYV. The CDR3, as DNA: TGTGCCAGCAGTCCACGGGGGGCCTACGAGCAGTACGTC.

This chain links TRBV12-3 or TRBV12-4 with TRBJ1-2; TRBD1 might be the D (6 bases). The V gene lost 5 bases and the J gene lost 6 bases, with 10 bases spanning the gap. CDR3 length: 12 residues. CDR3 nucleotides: TGTGCCAGCAGTCCACAGGGTCATGGCTACACCTTC. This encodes CASSPQGHGYTF.

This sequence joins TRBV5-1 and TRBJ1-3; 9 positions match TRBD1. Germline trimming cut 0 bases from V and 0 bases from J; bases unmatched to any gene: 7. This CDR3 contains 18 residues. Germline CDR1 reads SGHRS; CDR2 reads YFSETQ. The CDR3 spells CASSLAGTGTFSGNTIYF. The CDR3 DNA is TGCGCCAGCAGCTTGGCCGGGACAGGGACCTTCTCTGGAAACACCATATATTTT.

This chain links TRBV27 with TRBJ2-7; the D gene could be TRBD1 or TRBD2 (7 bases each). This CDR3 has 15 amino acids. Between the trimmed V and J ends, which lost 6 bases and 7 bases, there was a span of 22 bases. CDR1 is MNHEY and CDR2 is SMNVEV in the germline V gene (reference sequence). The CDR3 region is CASRPAGRGPGEQYV. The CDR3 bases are TGTGCCAGCAGGCCCGCGGGGAGGGGGCCTGGGGAGCAGTACGTC.

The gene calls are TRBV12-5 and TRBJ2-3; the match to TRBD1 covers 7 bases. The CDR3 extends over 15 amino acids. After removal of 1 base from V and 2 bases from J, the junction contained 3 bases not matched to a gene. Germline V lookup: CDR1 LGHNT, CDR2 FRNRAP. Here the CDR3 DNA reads TGTGCTAGTGGTTTGGCCAGGGGGATCACAGATACGCAGTATTTT. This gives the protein CASGLARGITDTQYF.